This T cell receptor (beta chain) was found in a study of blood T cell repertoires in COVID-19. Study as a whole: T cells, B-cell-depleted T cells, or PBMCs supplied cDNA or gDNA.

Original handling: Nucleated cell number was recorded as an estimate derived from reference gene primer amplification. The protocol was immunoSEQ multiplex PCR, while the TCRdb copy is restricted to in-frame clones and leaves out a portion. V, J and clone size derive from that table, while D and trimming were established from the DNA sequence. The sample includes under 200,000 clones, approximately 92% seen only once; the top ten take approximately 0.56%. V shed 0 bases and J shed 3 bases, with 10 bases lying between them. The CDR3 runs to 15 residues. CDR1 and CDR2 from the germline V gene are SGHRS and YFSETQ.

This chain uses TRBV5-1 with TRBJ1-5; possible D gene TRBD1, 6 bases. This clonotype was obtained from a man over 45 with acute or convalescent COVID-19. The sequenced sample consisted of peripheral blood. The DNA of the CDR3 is TGCGCCAGCAGCTTGGGGCAGGGACACAATCAGCCCCAGCATTTT. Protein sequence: CASSLGQGHNQPQHF.